This entry lists 16 T cell receptor beta chains sequenced from one sample in a study of vaccination and CD4 T cells after COVID-19. Indicated treatment: approximately 9-day PBMC culture with coronavirus spike peptide pools or control peptides (ViraFEST assay). These receptors' targets are unknown. Sequencing of the DNA from cultured CD4+ T cells was carried out with the Oncomine TCR Beta short-read assay. TCRdb analysed the PCR reads with MiXCR anew, one entry per CDR3 protein. The sample yields some 18,000 distinct CDR3 sequences, under 60% seen once. The sequencing here drew on CD4+ T cells from blood, cultured in vitro, taken after SARS-CoV-2 vaccination. The receptors shown here come from a human donor who had recovered from COVID-19.

About this clonotype: Sequence at one end of the junction differs from germline and may be a read error. This CDR3 reads CSVNRLVNAGELFF. CDR3 nucleotides: TGCAGCGTCAACAGACTAGTGAACGCCGGGGAGCTGTTTTTT. This chain connects TRBV29-1 to TRBJ2-2, with D possibly TRBD2 on 6 matching bases. The germline CDR1 and CDR2 sequences are SQVTM and ANQGSEA. This CDR3 comprises 14 residues.

The rearrangement links TRBV9 to TRBJ1-6, with a tentative D call TRBD1 (5 bases). CDR1 SGDLS and CDR2 YYNGEE come from the germline V gene. V was cut by 0 bases and J by 7 bases, with 8 bases left in between. The CDR3 contains 14 residues. This CDR3 reads CASSVGTPNSPLHF. In DNA, the CDR3 is TGTGCCAGCAGCGTAGGGACACCGAATTCACCCCTCCACTTT.

In its sample, this clonotype was seen a few times. The V gene is TRBV27, the J gene TRBJ1-1; TRBD1 might be the D (6 bases). The CDR3 length is 17 residues. With 5 bases removed from V and 6 bases from J, the gap between germline ends came to 25 bases. Germline lookup yields CDR1 MNHEY and CDR2 SMNVEV (reference sequence). CDR3 in DNA: TGTGCCAGCAGTCGAACAACAGGGTCTGGCGGATGGTCTGAAGCTTTCTTT. Translated: CASSRTTGSGGWSEAFF.

This clonotype was picked up a small number of times. This chain uses TRBV27 with TRBJ1-6; 11 nucleotides match TRBD1. V shed 6 bases, J shed 10 bases, and the junction held 5 bases outside the gene matches. The germline gives CDR1 MNHEY, CDR2 SMNVEV (reference sequence). The CDR3 has 14 amino acids. Here the CDR3 reads CASSGTGGKSPLHF. In DNA form, the CDR3 reads TGTGCCAGCAGCGGGACAGGGGGAAAATCACCCCTCCACTTT.

This clonotype was counted a few times. V is TRBV7-2 and J is TRBJ2-2; D not certain. V lost 8 bases to trimming and J lost 7 bases, with 17 bases between them. The CDR3 length is 14 residues. Germline V gives CDR1 SGHTA, CDR2 FQGNSA. As DNA, the CDR3 is TGTGCCAGCCGAGGCCAAGCAGTTAACGGGGAGCTGTTTTTT. It yields the protein CASRGQAVNGELFF.

J is TRBJ2-3 and V is TRBV6-1; D might be TRBD2 (6 bases). Germline V CDR1 and CDR2: MNHNS, SASEGT. The CDR3 runs 14 residues. V was cut by 6 bases and J by 2 bases, with 12 bases left in between. CDR3 sequence (DNA): TGTGCCAGCAGACTAGGACTAAACACAGATACGCAGTATTTT. Its protein is CASRLGLNTDTQYF.

The chain is built from TRBV12-3 or TRBV12-4 and TRBJ2-1, with 14 bases that match TRBD2. Trimming cost V 6 bases and J 9 bases; bases outside gene matches: 7. The CDR3 is made up of 15 amino acids. The CDR3 loop is CASRVGTSGSGEQFF. CDR3 bases: TGTGCCAGCAGGGTCGGGACTAGCGGGAGTGGTGAGCAGTTCTTC.

This clonotype is labeled as medium-sized (0.01 to 0.1%). The V and J genes are TRBV20-1 and TRBJ2-3, with a tentative D call TRBD2 (5 bases). CDR1 and CDR2 (germline): DFQATT, SNEGSKA (reference sequence). The V end lost 2 bases, the J end lost 0 bases, and 9 bases lay between the germline ends. This CDR3 comprises 14 residues. CDR3 sequence: CSARNSASTDTQYF. The DNA for the CDR3 is TGCAGTGCTAGAAATAGCGCTAGCACAGATACGCAGTATTTT.

The J gene is TRBJ2-2, the V gene TRBV6-1, with TRBD1 matching 9 bases. V trimming: 8 bases; J trimming: 3 bases; junction bases outside the gene matches: 7. Germline values: CDR1 MNHNS, CDR2 SASEGT. This CDR3 region has 15 residues. CDR3 amino acids: CASGAGTGYTGELFF. The DNA of the CDR3 is TGTGCCAGCGGAGCCGGGACAGGGTACACCGGGGAGCTGTTTTTT.

This chain uses TRBV29-1 with TRBJ2-7; TRBD1 might be the D (6 bases). Germline CDR1 is SQVTM and CDR2 is ANQGSEA. The CDR3 runs 15 residues. The germline V and J ends were trimmed by 2 bases and 9 bases, with 23 bases remaining between them. The CDR3 loop reads CSVENGSEGTIVQYF. The CDR3, as DNA: TGCAGCGTTGAAAACGGTAGTGAGGGGACAATAGTGCAGTACTTC.

The chain employs TRBV24-1 and TRBJ2-5, with 9 bases lining up with TRBD2. J was trimmed by 4 bases and V by 5 bases; bases with no gene match: 4. The CDR3 extends over 14 amino acids. Germline values: CDR1 KGHDR, CDR2 SFDVKD. As DNA, the CDR3 is TGTGCCACCAGTGTTAGCGGGAGTGCAGAGACCCAGTACTTC. Protein product: CATSVSGSAETQYF.

The chain combines TRBV7-2 with TRBJ1-6; weak D call: TRBD1 (5 bases). Looked up from germline, CDR1 is SGHTA and CDR2 is FQGNSA. The CDR3 runs to 16 residues. V was pared by 5 bases and J by 0 bases, with 11 bases between. The CDR3 DNA is TGTGCCAGCAGCGAAAACAGGAGCTCCTATAATTCACCCCTCCACTTT. Protein: CASSENRSSYNSPLHF.

This clonotype was picked up one time. This chain connects TRBV12-3 or TRBV12-4 to TRBJ1-6; 7 bases fit TRBD1. Unmatched junction bases numbered 2, after V lost 4 bases and J lost 5 bases. The CDR3 consists of 14 residues. The CDR3 DNA reads as TGTGCCAGCAGTTGGACAGGCAATAATTCACCCCTCCACTTT. It specifies CASSWTGNNSPLHF.

This sequence joins TRBV30 and TRBJ1-5, with 8 bases fitting TRBD1. This CDR3 comprises 14 residues. CDR1 GTSNPN and CDR2 SVGIG come from the germline V gene (reference sequence). The V segment lost 3 bases and the J segment 6 bases; nucleotides outside the gene matches: 7. The CDR3 reads CAWSDDRGSQPQHF. CDR3 nucleotide sequence: TGTGCCTGGAGCGACGACAGGGGAAGTCAGCCCCAGCATTTT.

On this clonotype: Germline and junction disagree at one end, which may indicate a read error. J is TRBJ1-3 and V is TRBV11-2; D remains ambiguous. The CDR3 is 15 residues long. CDR1 and CDR2 from the germline V gene are SGHAT and FQNNGV. This CDR3 is CASSVDGNSGNTIYF. In nucleotides, the CDR3 is TGTGCCAGCAGCGTAGACGGTAACTCTGGAAACACCATATATTTT. Full variable domain (rest looked up from reference TRBV11-2 and TRBJ1-3): EAGVAQSPRYKIIEKRQSVAFWCNPISGHATLYWYQQILGQGPKLLIQFQNNGVVDDSQLPKDRFSAERLKGVDSTLKIQPAKLEDSAVYLCASSVDGNSGNTIYFGEGSWLTVV.

V is TRBV11-3 and J is TRBJ2-6, with 9 bases identical to TRBD1. This CDR3 is 16 amino acids long. The junction had 4 bases not matched to a gene; V was cut back by 5 bases and J by 2 bases. Germline values: CDR1 SGHNT, CDR2 YENEEA. CDR3 amino acids: CASSLGQGTGANVLTF. CDR3 DNA: TGTGCCAGCAGCCTGGGACAGGGCACTGGGGCCAACGTCCTGACTTTC.